The entry that follows covers one T cell receptor (beta chain) sequence. The clone's antigen remains unknown. Base qualities are missing; no much larger clone stands one base away. The data were obtained in a study of OX40 agonist ivuxolimab in advanced cancers. Looking at the study overall: Ivuxolimab, which targeted the costimulatory receptor OX40 (CD134), was an agonistic, fully human IgG2 monoclonal antibody. Intravenous ivuxolimab was administered to patients every 2 weeks at six dose levels: 0.01, 0.1, 0.3, 1.5, 3 and 10 mg/kg. Among the 52 dose-escalation patients, approximately 20 had hepatocellular carcinoma, around 15 melanoma, 9 renal cell carcinoma and 9 head and neck cancer. A male proportion of about 79% and a mean age of 60 years, ranging from roughly 23 to 80, were recorded for the dose-escalation cohort. Patients were allowed to have had prior anti-PD-1, anti-PD-L1 or anti-CTLA-4 therapy, and approximately 41% of the dose-escalation patients had previously received checkpoint inhibitors. Partial responses occurred in three dose-escalation patients, of whom one had hepatocellular carcinoma and two had cutaneous melanoma. Peripheral TCRbeta sequencing was intended to test whether TCR sequence diversity was altered and clonal T-cell expansion was caused by ivuxolimab. The monotherapy dose-escalation portion (N = 52 patients) of the phase I ivuxolimab trial is reported in the paper.

Genomic DNA was isolated from the sorted cells so that the TCRbeta CDR3 region could be sequenced. The immunoSEQ Assay was used to sequence the TCRbeta CDR3 regions. TCRdb limited this immuneACCESS table to in-frame rearrangements with V and J called. A share of clones is missing; checked studies link under half to unresolved V genes, and the rest is unexplained. The sample data list approximately 68,000 clones, and about nine tenths of these were observed just once. The ten largest clones capture roughly 0.72% of the sample. From the cysteine up to the phenylalanine, the CDR3 has a length of 15 residues. Left in the record is the CDR3 DNA by itself, 45 bases read in frame from the first base. At the junction V is shortened by 4 bases and J by 6 bases; bases outside the gene matches: 9. CDR1 MDHEN and CDR2 SYDVKM were looked up in the germline V gene. Patients with autoimmune disease history or receiving systemic immunosuppression were excluded from the trial. Peripheral blood for TCR sequencing was drawn from every dose cohort at baseline, at cycle 4 day 1 and at cycle 7 day 1. The samples were taken from a phase I, first-in-human, multicenter, open-label dose-escalation trial of ivuxolimab. The trial enrolled adults with locally advanced or metastatic head and neck squamous cell, hepatocellular, melanoma or renal cell carcinoma. Before TCR sequencing, CD4+ and CD8+ T cells were separately sorted from peripheral blood.

Study-level results and caveats: The antigen specificity of the peripheral T cells that underwent clonal expansion was not determined. After ivuxolimab, expanded clones were on average more numerous among CD8+ T cells than among CD4+ T cells. Low levels of normalized T-cell clonal expansion were also seen in some patients who did not respond. In partial responders in the 0.1-3.0 mg/kg groups, normalized peripheral clonal expansion was found to be among the lowest, especially among CD8+ T cells. At doses of 0.1 to 3.0 mg/kg, clonal expansion of both CD4+ and CD8+ T cells in blood was seen between baseline and week 6.

The sequence joins TRBV28 to TRBJ2-7, with 10 bases in between that match TRBD2. Sequencing was performed on CD4+ or CD8+ T cells sorted from blood, taken in a trial of the OX40 agonist ivuxolimab. The receptor's source is an adult with an advanced solid tumor such as melanoma, head and neck, liver or kidney cancer. The base sequence is TGTGCCAGCAGTTCCCTAGCGGGGGTAGTATTCGAGCAGTACTTC. Translated, this gives CASSSLAGVVFEQYF.